The sequence of this TCR beta chain was determined in a study of shared clonotypes between healthy human individuals. At the level of the study: Each donor's CD8 memory used one plate, CD8 naive two, each CD4 subset three.

Study-wide results and caveats: In the sorted subsets, rarefaction showed sequencing was incomplete despite large depth. It was anticipated that sequencing depth would influence how many clonotypes donors shared.

A split of CD4+ cells into CD45RA+ naive and CD45RA-negative memory subsets was performed. CDR3 length equals 13 residues. Germline loops: CDR1 PRHDT, CDR2 FYEKMQ (reference sequence). V lost 5 bases and J lost 7, with 14 bases in between. This clone has more than one count but fewer than ten. Its antigen remains unknown. Repertoires were generated with immunoSEQ multiplex PCR, while TCRdb's copy carries only in-frame clones and drops some. The table has more than 1 million clones, roughly 74% seen once. This sequence was found in a man aged 18 to 30 in good health. Some clones in this sample may be carry-over from other donors' samples. The sequencing sample was made of memory CD4+ T cells from PBMCs. Subset indicated: CD45RA-negative fraction. The chain couples TRBV13 to TRBJ1-2, with D tentatively TRBD1 (5 bases). The chain's CDR3 is CASSPPRGSGYTF. The DNA of the CDR3 is TGTGCCAGCAGCCCACCGAGGGGATCTGGCTACACCTTC. The whole variable domain, remainder taken from reference TRBV13 and TRBJ1-2, is AAGVIQSPRHLIKEKRETATLKCYPIPRHDTVYWYQQGPGQDPQFLISFYEKMQSDKGSIPDRFSAQQFSDYHSELNMSSLELGDSALYFCASSPPRGSGYTFGSGTRLTVV.